This T cell receptor beta chain was profiled in a study of cytomegalovirus exposure and HLA in healthy donors. General study findings and limits: It was assumed in the presence/absence analyses that sequencing depth was roughly uniform across donors.

The V end was cut by 0 bases, the J end by 3 bases, with 9 bases between. The CDR3 loop spans 15 amino acids. Germline values: CDR1 SEHNR, CDR2 FQNEAQ (reference sequence). The PCR employed 60 Vbeta primers together with 13 Jbeta primers. Profiling relied on immunoSEQ multiplex PCR, and the TCRdb table lists in-frame clones only, not all of them. The data show over 100,000 clones, around 80% seen once. Concerning this clone: Its antigen is currently unknown.

Source material: PBMCs. The chain has TRBV7-9 and TRBJ1-5; D not resolved. The sequence derives from a female donor in good health and CMV-seronegative. CDR3: CASSLASGPNQPQHF. CDR3 DNA: TGTGCCAGCAGCTTAGCCTCAGGTCCCAATCAGCCCCAGCATTTT.